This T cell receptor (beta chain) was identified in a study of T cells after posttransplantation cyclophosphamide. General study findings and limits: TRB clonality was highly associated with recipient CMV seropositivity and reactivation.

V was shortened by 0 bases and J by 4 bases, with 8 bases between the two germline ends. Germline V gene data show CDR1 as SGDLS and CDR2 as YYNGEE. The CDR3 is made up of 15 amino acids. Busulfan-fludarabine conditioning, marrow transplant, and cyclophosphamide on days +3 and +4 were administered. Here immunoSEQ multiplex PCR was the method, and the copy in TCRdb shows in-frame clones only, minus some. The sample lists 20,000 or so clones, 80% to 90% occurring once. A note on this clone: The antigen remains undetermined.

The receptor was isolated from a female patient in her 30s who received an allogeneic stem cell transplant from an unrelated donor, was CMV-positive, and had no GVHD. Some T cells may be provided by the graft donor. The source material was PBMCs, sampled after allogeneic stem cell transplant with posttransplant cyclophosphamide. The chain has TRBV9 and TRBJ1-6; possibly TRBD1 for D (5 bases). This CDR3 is CASSVGGGYNSPLHF. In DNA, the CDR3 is TGTGCCAGCAGCGTAGGCGGGGGGTATAATTCACCCCTCCACTTT.